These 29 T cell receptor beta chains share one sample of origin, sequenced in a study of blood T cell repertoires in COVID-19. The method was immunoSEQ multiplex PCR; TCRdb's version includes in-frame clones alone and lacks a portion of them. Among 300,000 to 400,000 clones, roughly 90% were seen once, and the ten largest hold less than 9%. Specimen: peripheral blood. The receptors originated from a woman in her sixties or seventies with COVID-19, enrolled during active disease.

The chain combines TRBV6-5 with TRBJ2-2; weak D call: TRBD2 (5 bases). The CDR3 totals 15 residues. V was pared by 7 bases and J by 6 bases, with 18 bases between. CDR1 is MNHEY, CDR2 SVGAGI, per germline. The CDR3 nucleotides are TGTGCCAGCATCCCGCTAGGGAGAGGCGCCGGGGAGCTGTTTTTT. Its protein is CASIPLGRGAGELFF.

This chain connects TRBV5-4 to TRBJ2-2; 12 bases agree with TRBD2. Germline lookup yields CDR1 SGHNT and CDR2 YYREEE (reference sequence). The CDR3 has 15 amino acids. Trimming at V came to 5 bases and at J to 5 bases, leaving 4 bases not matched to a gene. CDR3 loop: CASRRLAGETGELFF. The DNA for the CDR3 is TGTGCCAGCAGACGACTAGCGGGGGAAACCGGGGAGCTGTTTTTT.

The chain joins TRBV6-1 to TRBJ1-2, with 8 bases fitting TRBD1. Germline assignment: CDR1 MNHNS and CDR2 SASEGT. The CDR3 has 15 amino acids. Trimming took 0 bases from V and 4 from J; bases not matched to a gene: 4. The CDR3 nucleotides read TGTGCCAGCAGTGAAGCTCCAGGGGGCATCTATGGCTACACCTTC. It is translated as CASSEAPGGIYGYTF.

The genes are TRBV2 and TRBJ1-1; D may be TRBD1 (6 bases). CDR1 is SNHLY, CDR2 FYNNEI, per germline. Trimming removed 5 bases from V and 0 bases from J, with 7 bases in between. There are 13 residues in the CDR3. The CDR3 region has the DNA TGTGCCAGCAGTTGGACAGTGAACACTGAAGCTTTCTTT. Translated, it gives CASSWTVNTEAFF.

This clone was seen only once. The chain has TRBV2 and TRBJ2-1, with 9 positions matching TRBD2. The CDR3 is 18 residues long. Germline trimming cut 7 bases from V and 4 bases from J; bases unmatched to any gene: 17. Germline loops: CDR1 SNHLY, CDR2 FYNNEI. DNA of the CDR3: TGTGCCAGCACGCTTGGGGGTAGCGGGGGTAGCTTTTACAATGAGCAGTTCTTC. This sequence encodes CASTLGGSGGSFYNEQFF.

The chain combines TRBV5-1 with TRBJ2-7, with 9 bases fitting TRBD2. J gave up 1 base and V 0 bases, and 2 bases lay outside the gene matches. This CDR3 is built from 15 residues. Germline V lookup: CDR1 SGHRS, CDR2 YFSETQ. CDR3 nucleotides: TGCGCCAGCAGCTTGGAAGCGGGGGGTTCCTACGAGCAGTACTTC. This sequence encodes CASSLEAGGSYEQYF. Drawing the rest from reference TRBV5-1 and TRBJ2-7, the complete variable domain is KAGVTQTPRYLIKTRGQQVTLSCSPISGHRSVSWYQQTPGQGLQFLFEYFSETQRNKGNFPGRFSGRQFSNSRSEMNVSTLELGDSALYLCASSLEAGGSYEQYFGPGTRLTVT.

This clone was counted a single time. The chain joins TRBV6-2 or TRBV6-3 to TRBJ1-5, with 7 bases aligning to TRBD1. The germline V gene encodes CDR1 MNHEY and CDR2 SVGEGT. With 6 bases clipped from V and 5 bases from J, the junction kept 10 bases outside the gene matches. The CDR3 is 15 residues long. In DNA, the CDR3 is TGTGCCAGCAGCGCAACAGGGGCAGGAGATCAGCCCCAGCATTTT. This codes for CASSATGAGDQPQHF.

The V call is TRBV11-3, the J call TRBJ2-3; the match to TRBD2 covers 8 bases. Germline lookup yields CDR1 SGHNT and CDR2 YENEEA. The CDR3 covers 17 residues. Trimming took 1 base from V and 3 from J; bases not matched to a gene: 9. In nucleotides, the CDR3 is TGTGCCAGCAGCTTAGGATCCAGCGGGGGTATTACAGATACGCAGTATTTT. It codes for CASSLGSSGGITDTQYF.

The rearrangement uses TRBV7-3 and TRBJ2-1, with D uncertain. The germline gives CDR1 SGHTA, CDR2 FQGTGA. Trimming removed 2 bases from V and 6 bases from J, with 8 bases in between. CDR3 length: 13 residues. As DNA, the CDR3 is TGTGCCAGCAGCTTACGCTTCGGCAATGAGCAGTTCTTC. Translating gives CASSLRFGNEQFF.

CDR3 amino acids: CASSQVVGGASYEQYF. The CDR3 nucleotides read TGTGCCAGCAGCCAAGTAGTCGGGGGGGCGTCCTACGAGCAGTACTTC. The rearrangement links TRBV3-1 (or the pseudogene TRBV3-2) to TRBJ2-7; 8 nucleotides agree with TRBD2. The CDR3 runs 16 residues. Germline loops: CDR1 LGHDT, CDR2 YNNKEL (reference sequence). The V gene end was trimmed by 1 base and the J gene end by 1 base; junction bases not matched to a gene: 6.

The CDR3 here is CSVVLVEETQYF. The CDR3 nucleotides read TGCAGCGTTGTACTAGTAGAAGAGACCCAGTACTTC. The chain couples TRBV29-1 to TRBJ2-5, with a tentative D call TRBD2 (5 bases). V lost 4 bases to trimming and J lost 3 bases, with 9 bases between them. The CDR3 sequence is 12 residues long. The germline V gene encodes CDR1 SQVTM and CDR2 ANQGSEA.

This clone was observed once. CDR3 loop: CASTPLSHLPEDGYTF. The CDR3 DNA reads TGTGCCAGTACTCCCCTCAGCCACCTTCCTGAGGATGGCTACACCTTC. The chain carries TRBV19 and TRBJ1-2, with D unclear. The CDR3 extends over 16 amino acids. V lost 7 bases to trimming and J lost 6 bases, with 24 bases between them. The germline V gene encodes CDR1 LNHDA and CDR2 SQIVND (reference sequence).

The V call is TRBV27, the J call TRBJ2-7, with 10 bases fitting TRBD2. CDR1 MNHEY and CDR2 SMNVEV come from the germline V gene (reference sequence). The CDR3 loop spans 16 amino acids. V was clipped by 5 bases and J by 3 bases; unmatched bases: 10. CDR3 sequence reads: CASSRSSGGPLYEQYF. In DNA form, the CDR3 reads TGTGCCAGCAGTAGGTCTAGCGGGGGACCCCTCTACGAGCAGTACTTC.

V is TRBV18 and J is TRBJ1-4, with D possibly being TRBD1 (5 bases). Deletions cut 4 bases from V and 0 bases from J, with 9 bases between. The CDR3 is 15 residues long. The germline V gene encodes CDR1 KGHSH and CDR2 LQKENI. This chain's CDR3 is CASSLRQPTNEKLFF. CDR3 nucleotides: TGTGCCAGCTCACTCCGACAGCCAACTAATGAAAAACTGTTTTTT.

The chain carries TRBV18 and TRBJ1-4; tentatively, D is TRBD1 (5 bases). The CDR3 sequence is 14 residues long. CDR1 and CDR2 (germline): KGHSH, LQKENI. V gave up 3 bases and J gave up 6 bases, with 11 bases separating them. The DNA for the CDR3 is TGTGCCAGCTCACCTCAGGGTGGAGATGAAAAACTGTTTTTT. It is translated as CASSPQGGDEKLFF.

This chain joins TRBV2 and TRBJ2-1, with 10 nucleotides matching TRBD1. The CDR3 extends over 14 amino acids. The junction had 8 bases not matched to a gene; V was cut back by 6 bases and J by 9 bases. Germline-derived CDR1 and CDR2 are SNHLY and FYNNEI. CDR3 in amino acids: CASSWTGGIVEQFF. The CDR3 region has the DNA TGTGCCAGCAGCTGGACAGGGGGTATCGTTGAGCAGTTCTTC.

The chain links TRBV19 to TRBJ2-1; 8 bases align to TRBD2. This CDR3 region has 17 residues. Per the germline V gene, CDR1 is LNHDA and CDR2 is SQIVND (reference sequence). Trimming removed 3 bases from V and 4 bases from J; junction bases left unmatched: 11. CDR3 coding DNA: TGTGCCAGTAGTATGCTACCAGCGGGGGCCTCATACAATGAGCAGTTCTTC. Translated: CASSMLPAGASYNEQFF.

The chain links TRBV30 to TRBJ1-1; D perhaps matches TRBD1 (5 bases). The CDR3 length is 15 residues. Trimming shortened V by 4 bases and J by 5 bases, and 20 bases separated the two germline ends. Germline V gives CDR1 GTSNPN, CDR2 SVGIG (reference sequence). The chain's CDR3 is CAWNPRSGGGTEAFF. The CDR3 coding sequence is TGTGCCTGGAACCCCCGATCCGGGGGAGGAACTGAAGCTTTCTTT. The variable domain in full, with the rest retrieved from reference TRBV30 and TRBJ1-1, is SQTIHQWPATLVQPVGSPLSLECTVEGTSNPNLYWYRQAAGRGLQLLFYSVGIGQISSEVPQNLSASRPQDRQFILSSKKLLLSDSGFYLCAWNPRSGGGTEAFFGQGTRLTVV.

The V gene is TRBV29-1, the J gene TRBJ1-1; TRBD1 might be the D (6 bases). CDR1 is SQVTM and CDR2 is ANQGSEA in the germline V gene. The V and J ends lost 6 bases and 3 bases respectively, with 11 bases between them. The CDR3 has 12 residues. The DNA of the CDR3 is TGCAGCGTCCCGGACAGCTACACTGAAGCTTTCTTT. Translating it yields CSVPDSYTEAFF.

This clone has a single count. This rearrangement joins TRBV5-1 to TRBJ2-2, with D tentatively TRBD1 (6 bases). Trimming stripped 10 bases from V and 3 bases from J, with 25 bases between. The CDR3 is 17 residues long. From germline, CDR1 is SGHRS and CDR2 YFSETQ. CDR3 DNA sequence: TGCGCCTTTCCCCAGGCGAGGGGGTACCTACACACCGGGGAGCTGTTTTTT. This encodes CAFPQARGYLHTGELFF.

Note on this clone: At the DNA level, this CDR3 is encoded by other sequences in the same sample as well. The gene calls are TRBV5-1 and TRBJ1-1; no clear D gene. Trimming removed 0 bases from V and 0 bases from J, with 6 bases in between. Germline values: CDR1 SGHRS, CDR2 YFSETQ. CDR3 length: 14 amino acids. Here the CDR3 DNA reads TGCGCCAGCAGCTTGGACTCACTGAACACTGAAGCTTTCTTT. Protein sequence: CASSLDSLNTEAFF.

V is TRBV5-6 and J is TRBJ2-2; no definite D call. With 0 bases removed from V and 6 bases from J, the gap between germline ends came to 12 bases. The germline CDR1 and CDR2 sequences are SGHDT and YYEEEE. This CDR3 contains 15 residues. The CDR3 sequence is CASSLELRSAGELFF. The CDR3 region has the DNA TGTGCCAGCAGCTTGGAACTTCGATCGGCCGGGGAGCTGTTTTTT.

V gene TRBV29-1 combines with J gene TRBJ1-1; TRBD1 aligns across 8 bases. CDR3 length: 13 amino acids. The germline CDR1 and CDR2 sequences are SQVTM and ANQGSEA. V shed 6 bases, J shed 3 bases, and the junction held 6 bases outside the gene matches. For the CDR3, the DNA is TGCAGCGTCGCCCCACAGGGGGACACTGAAGCTTTCTTT. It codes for CSVAPQGDTEAFF.

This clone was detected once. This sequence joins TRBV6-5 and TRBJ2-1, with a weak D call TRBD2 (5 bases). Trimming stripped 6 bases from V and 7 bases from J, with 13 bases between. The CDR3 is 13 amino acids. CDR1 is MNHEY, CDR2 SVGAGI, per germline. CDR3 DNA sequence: TGTGCCAGCAGCTCCGGACTTACTAATGAGCAGTTCTTC. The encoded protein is CASSSGLTNEQFF.

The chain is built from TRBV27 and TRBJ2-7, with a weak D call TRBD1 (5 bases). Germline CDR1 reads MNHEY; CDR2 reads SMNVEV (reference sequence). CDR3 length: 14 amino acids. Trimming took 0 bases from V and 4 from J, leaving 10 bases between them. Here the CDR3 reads CASSLSWTSYEQYF. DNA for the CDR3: TGTGCCAGCAGTTTATCCTGGACAAGTTACGAGCAGTACTTC.

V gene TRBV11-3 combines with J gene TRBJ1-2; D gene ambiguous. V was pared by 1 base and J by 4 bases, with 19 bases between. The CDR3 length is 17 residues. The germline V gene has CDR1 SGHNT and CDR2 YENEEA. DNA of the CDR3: TGTGCCAGCAGCTTAGGCTATACTGCCTCAGGTGGCTATGGCTACACCTTC. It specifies CASSLGYTASGGYGYTF.

In nucleotides, the CDR3 is TGTGCCATCAGTGAAGGACAGGGGGAGTATGGCTACACCTTC. Amino acid sequence: CAISEGQGEYGYTF. This rearrangement joins TRBV10-3 to TRBJ1-2, with TRBD1 matching over 10 bases. CDR1 is ENHRY, CDR2 SYGVKD, per germline. There are 14 residues in the CDR3. Losses at the gene ends were 3 bases for V and 5 bases for J; bases not matched to a gene: 3.

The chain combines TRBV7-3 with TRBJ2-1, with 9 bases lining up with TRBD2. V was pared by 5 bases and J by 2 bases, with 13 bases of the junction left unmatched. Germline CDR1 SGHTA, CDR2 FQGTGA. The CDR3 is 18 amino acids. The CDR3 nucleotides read TGTGCCAGCAGCATTTCTGCGGGGGGGATTACACCCTACAATGAGCAGTTCTTC. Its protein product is CASSISAGGITPYNEQFF.

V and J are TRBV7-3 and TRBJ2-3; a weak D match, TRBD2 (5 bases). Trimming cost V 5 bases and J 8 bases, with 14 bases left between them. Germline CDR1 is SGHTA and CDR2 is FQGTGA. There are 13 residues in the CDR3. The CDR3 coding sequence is TGTGCCAGCAGCAACCGGGGTGGAGGTACGCAGTATTTT. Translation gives CASSNRGGGTQYF. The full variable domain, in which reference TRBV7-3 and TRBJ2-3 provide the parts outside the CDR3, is GAGVSQTPSNKVTEKGKYVELRCDPISGHTALYWYRQSLGQGPEFLIYFQGTGAADDSGLPNDRFFAVRPEGSVSTLKIQRTERGDSAVYLCASSNRGGGTQYFGPGTRLTVL.